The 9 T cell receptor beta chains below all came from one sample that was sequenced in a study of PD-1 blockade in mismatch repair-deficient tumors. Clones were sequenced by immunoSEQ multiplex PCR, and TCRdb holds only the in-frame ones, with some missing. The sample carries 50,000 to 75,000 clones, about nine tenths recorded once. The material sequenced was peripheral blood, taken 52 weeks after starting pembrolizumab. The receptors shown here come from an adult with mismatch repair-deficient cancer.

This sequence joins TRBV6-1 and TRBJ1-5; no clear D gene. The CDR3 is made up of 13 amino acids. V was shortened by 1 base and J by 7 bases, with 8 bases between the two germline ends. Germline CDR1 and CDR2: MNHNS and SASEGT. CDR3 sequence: CASSEGVSQPQHF. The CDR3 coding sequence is TGTGCCAGCAGTGAAGGAGTTTCCCAGCCCCAGCATTTT.

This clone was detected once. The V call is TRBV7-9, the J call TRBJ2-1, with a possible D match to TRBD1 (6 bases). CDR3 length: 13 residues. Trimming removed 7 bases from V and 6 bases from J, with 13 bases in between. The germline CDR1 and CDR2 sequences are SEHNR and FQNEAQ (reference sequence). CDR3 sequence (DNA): TGTGCCAGCACCGGACAGCCTGCCAATGAGCAGTTCTTC. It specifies CASTGQPANEQFF.

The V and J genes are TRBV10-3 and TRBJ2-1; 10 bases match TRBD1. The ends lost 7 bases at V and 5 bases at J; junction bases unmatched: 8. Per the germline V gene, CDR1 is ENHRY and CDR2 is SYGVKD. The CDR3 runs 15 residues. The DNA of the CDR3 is TGTGCCATCAACTCCGGGACAGGGGCGGACAATGAGCAGTTCTTC. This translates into CAINSGTGADNEQFF.

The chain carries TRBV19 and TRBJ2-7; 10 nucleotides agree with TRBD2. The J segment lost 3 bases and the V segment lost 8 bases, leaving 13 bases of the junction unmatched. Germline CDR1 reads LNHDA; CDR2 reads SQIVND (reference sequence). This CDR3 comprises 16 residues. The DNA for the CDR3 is TGTGCCAGTTCCAGGACTAGCGGAGGTGGGATCTACGAGCAGTACTTC. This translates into CASSRTSGGGIYEQYF.

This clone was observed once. The CDR3: CASSFQGLTDTQYF. For the CDR3, the DNA is TGTGCCAGCTCATTCCAGGGGTTAACAGATACGCAGTATTTT. The chain joins TRBV18 to TRBJ2-3; D might be TRBD1 (6 bases). Germline CDR1 reads KGHSH; CDR2 reads LQKENI. The CDR3 sequence is 14 residues long. V was clipped by 5 bases and J by 3 bases, with 12 bases between them.

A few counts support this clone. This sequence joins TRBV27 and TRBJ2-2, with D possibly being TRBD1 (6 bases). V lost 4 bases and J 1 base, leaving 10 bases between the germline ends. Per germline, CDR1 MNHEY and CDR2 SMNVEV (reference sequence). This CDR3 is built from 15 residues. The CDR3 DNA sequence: TGTGCCAGCAGTTCCTCGGACAGGAACACCGGGGAGCTGTTTTTT. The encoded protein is CASSSSDRNTGELFF.

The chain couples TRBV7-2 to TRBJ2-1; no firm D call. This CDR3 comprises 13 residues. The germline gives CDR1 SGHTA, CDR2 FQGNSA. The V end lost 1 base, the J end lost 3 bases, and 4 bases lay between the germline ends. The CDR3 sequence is CASSLGLYNEQFF. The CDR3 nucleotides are TGTGCCAGCAGCTTAGGTCTCTACAATGAGCAGTTCTTC. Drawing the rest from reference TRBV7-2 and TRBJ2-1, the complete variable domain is GAGVSQSPSNKVTEKGKDVELRCDPISGHTALYWYRQSLGQGLEFLIYFQGNSAPDKSGLPSDRFSAERTGGSVSTLTIQRTQQEDSAVYLCASSLGLYNEQFFGPGTRLTVL.

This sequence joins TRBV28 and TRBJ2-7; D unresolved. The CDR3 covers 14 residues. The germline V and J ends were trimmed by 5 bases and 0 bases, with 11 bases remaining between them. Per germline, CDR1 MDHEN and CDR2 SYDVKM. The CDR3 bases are TGTGCCAGCAGTCCCCGGCAGAGCTCCTACGAGCAGTACTTC. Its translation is CASSPRQSSYEQYF.

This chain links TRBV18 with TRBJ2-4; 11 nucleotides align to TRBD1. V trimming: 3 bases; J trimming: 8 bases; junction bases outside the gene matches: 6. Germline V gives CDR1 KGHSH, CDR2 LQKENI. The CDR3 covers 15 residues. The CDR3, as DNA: TGTGCCAGCTCACCCAGGACAGGGGGCGAAGACATTCAGTACTTC. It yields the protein CASSPRTGGEDIQYF.